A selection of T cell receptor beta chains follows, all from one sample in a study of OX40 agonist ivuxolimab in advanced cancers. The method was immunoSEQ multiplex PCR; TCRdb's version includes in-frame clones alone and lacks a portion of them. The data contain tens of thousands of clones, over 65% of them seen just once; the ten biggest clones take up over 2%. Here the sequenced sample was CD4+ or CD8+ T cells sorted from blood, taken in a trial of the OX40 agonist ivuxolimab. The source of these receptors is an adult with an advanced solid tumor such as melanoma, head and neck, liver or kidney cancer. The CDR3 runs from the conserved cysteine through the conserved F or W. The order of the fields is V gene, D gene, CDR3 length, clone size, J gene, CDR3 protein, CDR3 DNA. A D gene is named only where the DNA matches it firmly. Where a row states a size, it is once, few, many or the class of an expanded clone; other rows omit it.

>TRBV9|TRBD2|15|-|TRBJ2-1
CASSVGAGWGVEQFF
TGTGCCAGCAGCGTAGGAGCGGGATGGGGCGTAGAGCAGTTCTTC
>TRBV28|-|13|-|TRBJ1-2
CASTTDRNYGYTF
TGTGCCAGTACGACTGACAGAAACTATGGCTACACCTTC
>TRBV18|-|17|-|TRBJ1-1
CASSPPGSGVRGTEAFF
TGTGCCAGCTCACCACCCGGGTCTGGGGTTCGGGGCACTGAAGCTTTCTTT
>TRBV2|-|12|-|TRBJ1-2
CASGTSNYGYTF
TGTGCCAGCGGGACGTCTAACTATGGCTACACCTTC
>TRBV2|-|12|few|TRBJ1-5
CASSGTGQPQHF
TGTGCCAGCAGTGGGACGGGCCAACCCCAGCATTTT
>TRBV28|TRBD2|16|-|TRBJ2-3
CASSSLIAGPGDTQYF
TGTGCCAGCAGTTCTCTCATAGCGGGGCCCGGAGATACGCAGTATTTT
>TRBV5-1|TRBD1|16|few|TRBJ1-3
CASSLDPGTAGNTIYF
TGCGCCAGCAGCTTGGACCCTGGGACAGCTGGAAACACCATATATTTT
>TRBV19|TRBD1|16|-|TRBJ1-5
CASSTGQGDGYQPQHF
TGTGCCAGTAGCACTGGCCAGGGGGACGGGTATCAGCCCCAGCATTTT
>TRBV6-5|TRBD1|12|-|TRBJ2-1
CASSYDRGTQFF
TGTGCCAGCAGTTACGACAGGGGGACTCAGTTCTTC
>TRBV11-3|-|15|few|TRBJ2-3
CASSPEGRITDTQYF
TGTGCCAGCAGCCCCGAGGGAAGAATCACAGATACGCAGTATTTT
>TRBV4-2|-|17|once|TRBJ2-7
CASSQEGGSGRRYEQYF
TGTGCCAGCAGCCAAGAGGGGGGATCGGGGCGCCGGTACGAGCAGTACTTC
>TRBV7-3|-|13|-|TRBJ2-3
CASSSQPTDTQYF
TGTGCCAGCAGCTCTCAACCCACAGATACGCAGTATTTT
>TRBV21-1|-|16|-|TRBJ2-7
CASSKVVRGSFYEQYF
TGTGCCAGCAGCAAAGTAGTTCGCGGCAGTTTTTACGAGCAGTACTTC
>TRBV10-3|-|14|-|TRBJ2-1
CAVSDRSSYNEQFF
TGTGCCGTCTCAGATAGGAGCTCCTACAATGAGCAGTTCTTC
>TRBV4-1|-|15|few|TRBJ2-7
CASSQDDSSDYEQYF
TGCGCCAGCAGCCAAGACGATAGCTCGGACTACGAGCAGTACTTC
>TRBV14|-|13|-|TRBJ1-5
CASSQGNGSPQHF
TGTGCCAGCAGCCAAGGTAACGGGTCGCCCCAGCATTTT
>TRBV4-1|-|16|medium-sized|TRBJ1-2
CASSQLIRGYSYGYTF
TGCGCCAGCAGCCAACTTATAAGGGGGTATAGCTATGGCTACACCTTC
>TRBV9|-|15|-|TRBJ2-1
CASSVAPHTNNEQFF
TGTGCCAGCAGCGTAGCCCCCCATACAAACAATGAGCAGTTCTTC